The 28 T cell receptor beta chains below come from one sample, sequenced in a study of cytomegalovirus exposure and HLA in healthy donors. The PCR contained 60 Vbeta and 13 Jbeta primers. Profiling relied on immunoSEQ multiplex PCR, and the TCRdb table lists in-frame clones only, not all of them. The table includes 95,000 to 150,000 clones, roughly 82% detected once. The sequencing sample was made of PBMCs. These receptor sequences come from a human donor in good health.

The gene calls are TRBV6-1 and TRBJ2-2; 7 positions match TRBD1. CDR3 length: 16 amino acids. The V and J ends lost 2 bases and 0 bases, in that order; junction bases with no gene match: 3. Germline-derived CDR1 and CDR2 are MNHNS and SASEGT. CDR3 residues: CASSERGGANTGELFF. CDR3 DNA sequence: TGTGCCAGCAGTGAAAGAGGGGGCGCGAACACCGGGGAGCTGTTTTTT.

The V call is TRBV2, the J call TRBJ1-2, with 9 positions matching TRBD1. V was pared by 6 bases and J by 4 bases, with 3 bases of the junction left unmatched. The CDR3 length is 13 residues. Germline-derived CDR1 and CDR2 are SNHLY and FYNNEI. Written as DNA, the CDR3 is TGTGCCAGCAGGGGGACAGGGATCTATGGCTACACCTTC. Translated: CASRGTGIYGYTF.

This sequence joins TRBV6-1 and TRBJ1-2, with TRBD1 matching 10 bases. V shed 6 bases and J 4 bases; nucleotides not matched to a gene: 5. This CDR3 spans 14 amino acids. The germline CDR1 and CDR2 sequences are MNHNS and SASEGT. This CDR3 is CASRDRGLSYGYTF. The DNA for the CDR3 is TGTGCCAGCAGAGACAGGGGGCTTAGCTATGGCTACACCTTC.

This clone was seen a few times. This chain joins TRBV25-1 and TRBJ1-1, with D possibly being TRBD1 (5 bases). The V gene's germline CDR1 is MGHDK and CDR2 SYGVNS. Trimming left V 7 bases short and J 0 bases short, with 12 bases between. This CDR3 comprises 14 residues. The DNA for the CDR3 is TGTGCCAGCACCCGGGGGGAGATGAACACTGAAGCTTTCTTT. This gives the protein CASTRGEMNTEAFF.

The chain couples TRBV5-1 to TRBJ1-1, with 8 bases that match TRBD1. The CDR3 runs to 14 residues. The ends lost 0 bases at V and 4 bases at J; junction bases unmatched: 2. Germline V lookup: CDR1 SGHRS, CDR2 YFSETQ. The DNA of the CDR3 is TGCGCCAGCAGCTTGGCAGGGGGCGGCACTGAAGCTTTCTTT. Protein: CASSLAGGGTEAFF.

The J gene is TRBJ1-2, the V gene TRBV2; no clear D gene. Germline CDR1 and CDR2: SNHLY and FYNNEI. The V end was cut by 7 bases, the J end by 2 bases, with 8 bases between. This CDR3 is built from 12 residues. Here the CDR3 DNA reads TGTGCCAGCAAGTACAGAAACTATGGCTACACCTTC. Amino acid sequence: CASKYRNYGYTF.

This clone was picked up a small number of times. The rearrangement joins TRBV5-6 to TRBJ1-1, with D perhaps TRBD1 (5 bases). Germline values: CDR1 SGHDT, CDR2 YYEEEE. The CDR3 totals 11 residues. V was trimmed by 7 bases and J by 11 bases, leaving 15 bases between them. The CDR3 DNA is TGTGCCAGCGACAAGGGGTCTGGGGCTTTCTTT. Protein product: CASDKGSGAFF.

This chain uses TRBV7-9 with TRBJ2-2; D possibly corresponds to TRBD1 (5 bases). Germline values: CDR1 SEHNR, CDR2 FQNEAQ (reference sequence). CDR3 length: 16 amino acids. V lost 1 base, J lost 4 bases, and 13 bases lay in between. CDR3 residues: CASSLVGRVFTGELFF. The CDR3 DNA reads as TGTGCCAGCAGCTTAGTCGGCAGGGTCTTCACCGGGGAGCTGTTTTTT. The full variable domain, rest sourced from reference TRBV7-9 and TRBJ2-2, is DTGVSQNPRHKITKRGQNVTFRCDPISEHNRLYWYRQTLGQGPEFLTYFQNEAQLEKSRLLSDRFSAERPKGSFSTLEIQRTEQGDSAMYLCASSLVGRVFTGELFFGEGSRLTVL.

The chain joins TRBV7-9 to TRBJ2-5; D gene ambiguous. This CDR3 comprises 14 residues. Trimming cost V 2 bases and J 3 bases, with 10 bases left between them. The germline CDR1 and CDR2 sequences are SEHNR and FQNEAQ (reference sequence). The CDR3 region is CASSLREVEETQYF. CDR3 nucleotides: TGTGCCAGCAGCTTACGAGAGGTCGAAGAGACCCAGTACTTC.

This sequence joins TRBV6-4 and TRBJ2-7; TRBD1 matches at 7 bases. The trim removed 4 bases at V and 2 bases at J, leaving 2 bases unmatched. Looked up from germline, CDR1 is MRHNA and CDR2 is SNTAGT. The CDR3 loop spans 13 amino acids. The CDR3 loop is CASSGGQTYEQYF. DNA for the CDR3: TGTGCCAGCAGTGGGGGACAGACCTACGAGCAGTACTTC.

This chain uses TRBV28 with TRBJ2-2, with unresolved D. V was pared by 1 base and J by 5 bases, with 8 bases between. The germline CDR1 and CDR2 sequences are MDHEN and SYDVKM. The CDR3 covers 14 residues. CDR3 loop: CASSLSVRTGELFF. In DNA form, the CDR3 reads TGTGCCAGCAGTTTATCAGTGAGGACCGGGGAGCTGTTTTTT.

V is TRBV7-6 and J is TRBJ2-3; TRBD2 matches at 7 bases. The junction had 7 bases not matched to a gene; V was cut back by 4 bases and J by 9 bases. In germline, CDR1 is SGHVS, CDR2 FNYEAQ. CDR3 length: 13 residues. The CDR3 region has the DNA TGTGCCAGCAGCTCCCCGGCGCGGGAGACGCAGTATTTT. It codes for CASSSPARETQYF.

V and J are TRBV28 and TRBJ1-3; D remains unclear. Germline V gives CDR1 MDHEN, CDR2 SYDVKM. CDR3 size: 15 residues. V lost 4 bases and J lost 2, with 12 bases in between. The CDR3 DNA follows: TGTGCCAGCAGTTACGACTCGCTGGCTGGAAACACCATATATTTT. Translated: CASSYDSLAGNTIYF.

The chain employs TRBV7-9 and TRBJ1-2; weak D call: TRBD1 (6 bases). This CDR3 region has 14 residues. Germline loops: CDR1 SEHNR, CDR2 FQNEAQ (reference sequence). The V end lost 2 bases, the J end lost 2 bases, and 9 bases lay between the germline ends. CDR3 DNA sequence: TGTGCCAGCAGCTTAAGTGGGGGCAACTATGGCTACACCTTC. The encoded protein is CASSLSGGNYGYTF. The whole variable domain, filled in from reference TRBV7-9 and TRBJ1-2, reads DTGVSQNPRHKITKRGQNVTFRCDPISEHNRLYWYRQTLGQGPEFLTYFQNEAQLEKSRLLSDRFSAERPKGSFSTLEIQRTEQGDSAMYLCASSLSGGNYGYTFGSGTRLTVV.

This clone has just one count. The CDR3, as DNA: TGTGCCAGCAGTAGAAAGGGGCCCGGGGCCAACGTCCTGACTTTC. It translates to CASSRKGPGANVLTF. The genes are TRBV27 and TRBJ2-6, with D possibly being TRBD1 (5 bases). The CDR3 spans 15 residues. Trimming removed 5 bases at V and 4 bases at J, with 12 bases between. CDR1 MNHEY and CDR2 SMNVEV come from the germline V gene (reference sequence).

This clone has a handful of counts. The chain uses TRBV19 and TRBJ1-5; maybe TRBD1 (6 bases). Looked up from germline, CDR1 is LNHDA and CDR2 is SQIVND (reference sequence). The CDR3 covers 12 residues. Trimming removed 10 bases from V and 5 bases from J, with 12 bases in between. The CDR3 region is CATTQGYQPQHF. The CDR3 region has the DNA TGTGCCACTACACAGGGTTATCAGCCCCAGCATTTT. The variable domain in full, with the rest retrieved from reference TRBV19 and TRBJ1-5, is DGGITQSPKYLFRKEGQNVTLSCEQNLNHDAMYWYRQDPGQGLRLIYYSQIVNDFQKGDIAEGYSVSREKKESFPLTVTSAQKNPTAFYLCATTQGYQPQHFGDGTRLSIL.

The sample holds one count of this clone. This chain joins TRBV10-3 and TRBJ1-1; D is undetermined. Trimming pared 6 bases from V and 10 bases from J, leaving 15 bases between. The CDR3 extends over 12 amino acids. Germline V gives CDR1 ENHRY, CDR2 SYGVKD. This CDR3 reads CAISPRLTSAFF. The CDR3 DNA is TGTGCCATCAGCCCTAGACTGACGTCAGCTTTCTTT.

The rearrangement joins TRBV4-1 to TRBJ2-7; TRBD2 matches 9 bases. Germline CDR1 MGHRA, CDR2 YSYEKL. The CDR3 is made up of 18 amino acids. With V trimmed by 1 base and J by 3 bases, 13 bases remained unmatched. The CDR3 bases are TGCGCCAGCAGCCAAGCGGGTTTATTAGCGGGAGAAAACTACGAGCAGTACTTC. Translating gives CASSQAGLLAGENYEQYF.

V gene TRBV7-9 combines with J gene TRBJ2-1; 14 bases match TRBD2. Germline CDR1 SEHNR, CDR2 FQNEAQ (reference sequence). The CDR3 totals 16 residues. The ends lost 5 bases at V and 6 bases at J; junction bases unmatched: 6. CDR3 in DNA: TGTGCCAGCAGCCGGCCGGGACTAGCGGGAGTCAATGAGCAGTTCTTC. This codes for CASSRPGLAGVNEQFF.

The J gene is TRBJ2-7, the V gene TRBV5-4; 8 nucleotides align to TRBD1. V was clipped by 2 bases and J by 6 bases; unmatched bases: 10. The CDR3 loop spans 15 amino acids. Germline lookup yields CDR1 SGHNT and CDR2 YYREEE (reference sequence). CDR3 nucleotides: TGTGCCAGCAGCTTCCTCCGGGACAGGATCGGCGAGCAGTACTTC. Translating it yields CASSFLRDRIGEQYF.

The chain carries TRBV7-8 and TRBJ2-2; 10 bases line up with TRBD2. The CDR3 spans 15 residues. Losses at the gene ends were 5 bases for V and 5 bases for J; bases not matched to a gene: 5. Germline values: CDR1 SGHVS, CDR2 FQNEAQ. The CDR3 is CASSVETSGTGELFF. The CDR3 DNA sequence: TGTGCCAGCAGCGTTGAGACTAGCGGGACCGGGGAGCTGTTTTTT.

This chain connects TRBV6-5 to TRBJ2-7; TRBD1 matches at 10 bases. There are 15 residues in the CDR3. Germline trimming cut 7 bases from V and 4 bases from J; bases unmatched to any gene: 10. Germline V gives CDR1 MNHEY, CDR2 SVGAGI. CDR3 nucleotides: TGTGCCAGCAAAATCAGGTCGGACAGGGGGTACGAGCAGTACTTC. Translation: CASKIRSDRGYEQYF.

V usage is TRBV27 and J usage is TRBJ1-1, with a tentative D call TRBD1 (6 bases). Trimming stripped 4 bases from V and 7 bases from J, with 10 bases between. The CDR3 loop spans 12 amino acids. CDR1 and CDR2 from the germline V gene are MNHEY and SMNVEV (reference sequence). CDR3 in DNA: TGTGCCAGCAGTTCAGGGGTGGGTGAAGCTTTCTTT. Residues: CASSSGVGEAFF.

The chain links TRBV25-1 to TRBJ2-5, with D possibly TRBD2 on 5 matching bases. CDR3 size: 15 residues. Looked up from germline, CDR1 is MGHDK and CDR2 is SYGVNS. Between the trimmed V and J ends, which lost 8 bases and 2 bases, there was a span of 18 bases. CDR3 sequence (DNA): TGTGCCAGCTCCCGACCACTTGGCGGGCAAGAGACCCAGTACTTC. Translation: CASSRPLGGQETQYF.

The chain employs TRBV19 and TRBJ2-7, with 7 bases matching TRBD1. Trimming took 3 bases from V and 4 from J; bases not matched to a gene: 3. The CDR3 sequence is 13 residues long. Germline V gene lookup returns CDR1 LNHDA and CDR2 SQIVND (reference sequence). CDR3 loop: CASSINRGYEQYF. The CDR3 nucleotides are TGTGCCAGTAGTATCAACAGGGGATACGAGCAGTACTTC.

CDR3 bases: TGTGCCAGCAGTTTAGGGGGAGGGCCCGTCGAGCAGTACTTC. Translating gives CASSLGGGPVEQYF. The rearrangement joins TRBV27 to TRBJ2-7, with TRBD2 identical over 7 bases. Losses at the gene ends were 2 bases for V and 6 bases for J; bases not matched to a gene: 7. Germline loops: CDR1 MNHEY, CDR2 SMNVEV (reference sequence). This CDR3 has 14 amino acids.

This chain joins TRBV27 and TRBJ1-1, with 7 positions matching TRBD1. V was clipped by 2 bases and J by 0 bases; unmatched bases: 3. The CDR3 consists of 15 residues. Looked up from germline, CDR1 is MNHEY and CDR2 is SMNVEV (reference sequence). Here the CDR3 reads CASSLVGGMNTEAFF. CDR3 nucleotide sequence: TGTGCCAGCAGTTTAGTAGGGGGCATGAACACTGAAGCTTTCTTT.

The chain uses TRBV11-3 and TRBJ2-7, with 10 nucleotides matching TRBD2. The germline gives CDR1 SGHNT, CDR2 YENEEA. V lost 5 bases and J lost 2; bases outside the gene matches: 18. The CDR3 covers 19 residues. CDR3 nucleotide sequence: TGTGCCAGCAGCCCCAGGAGGGGGACTAGCGCCCTACCTACCTACGAGCAGTACTTC. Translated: CASSPRRGTSALPTYEQYF.